This T cell receptor (beta chain) was documented in a study of cytomegalovirus exposure and HLA in healthy donors. Turning to the study itself: HLA-typed donors contributed 80 million or so unique TCRs, which were held in an early data release.

The PCR ran on 60 Vbeta and 13 Jbeta primers. The repertoire was sequenced with immunoSEQ multiplex PCR; TCRdb's copy has only in-frame clones and lacks some. The sample's table shows around 53,000 clones. Comment on this clone: Its antigen is not identified.

There are 15 residues in the CDR3. The V and J ends lost 3 bases and 6 bases, in that order; junction bases with no gene match: 6. Germline CDR1 reads LGHNA; CDR2 reads YNFKEQ. Study-wide points: Analysis was carried out at a later point, and it linked a missense DCLRE1C variant to TCR beta V- and J-gene trimming. The number of N-insertions in an Asian-associated ancestry cluster was reportedly below the approximately 700-donor mean in a later analysis. On later analysis, the bulk of CMV-associated TCR beta chains appeared to be HLA-restricted.

Sequenced material: PBMCs. The chain recombines TRBV4-2 with TRBJ2-2; 8 bases line up with TRBD2. The clonotype comes from a woman aged 30 to 39 in good health and CMV-seropositive. In nucleotides, the CDR3 is TGTGCCAGCAGCCAGCAATCGGGGGGGCCCGGGGAGCTGTTTTTT. This sequence encodes CASSQQSGGPGELFF.